The 11 T cell receptor beta chains given below trace back to one sample, sequenced in a study of CD8 T cells in Susac syndrome. The RNA input was roughly 0.5 to 1 ug, and it was reverse transcribed with random hexamers. In TCRdb, the immunoSEQ multiplex PCR reads were re-called with MiXCR into one record per CDR3 protein. The sample has 95,000 to 150,000 distinct CDR3 sequences, roughly 94% seen once; the top ten hold less than 0.3%. Sequencing was carried out using CD8+ T cells from PBMCs. The receptors come from a human donor with Susac syndrome.

V usage is TRBV9 and J usage is TRBJ1-2; TRBD1 aligns across 9 bases. Per germline, CDR1 SGDLS and CDR2 YYNGEE. V gave up 0 bases and J gave up 4 bases; unmatched junction bases: 4. CDR3 size: 15 residues. Here the CDR3 reads CASSVEGQGSYGYTF. The CDR3 DNA is TGTGCCAGCAGCGTAGAGGGACAGGGAAGCTATGGCTACACCTTC.

The chain joins TRBV7-9 to TRBJ1-1; no firm D call. The CDR3 length is 13 residues. V lost 5 bases and J lost 2, with 9 bases in between. Germline V gives CDR1 SEHNR, CDR2 FQNEAQ (reference sequence). The CDR3 DNA follows: TGTGCCAGCAGCGAAACAGTCAACACTGAAGCTTTCTTT. Translating gives CASSETVNTEAFF.

A single count supports this clonotype. The V gene is TRBV15, the J gene TRBJ2-7, with TRBD1 matching over 8 bases. The CDR3 totals 12 residues. V was pared by 8 bases and J by 2 bases, with 2 bases of the junction left unmatched. Germline-derived CDR1 and CDR2 are LNHNV and YYDKDF (reference sequence). The CDR3 sequence is CATQGATYEQYF. The CDR3 region has the DNA TGTGCCACCCAGGGGGCTACCTACGAGCAGTACTTC.

With regard to this clonotype: At one end, the junction sequence differs from germline, possibly due to a read error. The CDR3 protein is CASSSSQENEQYF. The CDR3 DNA sequence: TGTGCTAGCAGCTCATCACAGGAAAACGAGCAGTACTTC. This chain joins TRBV7-7 and TRBJ2-7; possibly TRBD1 for D (5 bases). The CDR3 has 13 amino acids. In germline, CDR1 is SSHAT, CDR2 FNYEAQ (reference sequence).

The rearrangement uses TRBV6-1 and TRBJ2-7, with TRBD2 identical over 13 bases. Germline CDR1 is MNHNS and CDR2 is SASEGT. The J segment lost 1 base and the V segment lost 7 bases, leaving 7 bases of the junction unmatched. The CDR3 totals 16 residues. CDR3 region: CASTPGLAGESYEQYF. CDR3 DNA sequence: TGTGCCAGCACCCCCGGACTAGCGGGGGAGTCCTACGAGCAGTACTTC.

The chain has TRBV13 and TRBJ2-3, with D maybe TRBD1 (6 bases). Germline loops: CDR1 PRHDT, CDR2 FYEKMQ (reference sequence). Trimming left V 8 bases short and J 6 bases short, with 27 bases between. The CDR3 contains 17 residues. The CDR3 coding sequence is TGTGCCAGCCGCCGAGCCTCACAGGGTCCCACTGAGGATACGCAGTATTTT. Its protein is CASRRASQGPTEDTQYF. The full variable domain, rest sourced from reference TRBV13 and TRBJ2-3, is AAGVIQSPRHLIKEKRETATLKCYPIPRHDTVYWYQQGPGQDPQFLISFYEKMQSDKGSIPDRFSAQQFSDYHSELNMSSLELGDSALYFCASRRASQGPTEDTQYFGPGTRLTVL.

The rearrangement uses TRBV12-3 or TRBV12-4 and TRBJ1-2; 7 bases line up with TRBD1. The CDR3 spans 14 residues. V lost 2 bases, J lost 2 bases, and 2 bases stayed unmatched. The CDR3 sequence: CASSLIGGNYGYTF. The CDR3 nucleotides are TGTGCCAGCAGTTTAATAGGGGGCAACTATGGCTACACCTTC.

J is TRBJ1-2 and V is TRBV5-6; the match to TRBD1 covers 11 bases. This CDR3 contains 14 residues. The trim removed 3 bases at V and 4 bases at J, leaving 2 bases unmatched. Germline values: CDR1 SGHDT, CDR2 YYEEEE. CDR3 coding DNA: TGTGCCAGCAGCTGGGACAGGGGGGCCTATGGCTACACCTTC. Residues: CASSWDRGAYGYTF.

V is TRBV7-2 and J is TRBJ2-1; 9 bases fit TRBD2. CDR1 SGHTA and CDR2 FQGNSA come from the germline V gene. The CDR3 is 19 residues long. V was pared by 1 base and J by 0 bases, with 10 bases of the junction left unmatched. The CDR3 sequence is CASSLDRRLAESSYNEQFF. The CDR3 DNA follows: TGTGCCAGCAGCTTAGACCGCCGACTAGCGGAGAGCTCCTACAATGAGCAGTTCTTC.

The V call is TRBV4-1, the J call TRBJ1-5, with 8 bases that match TRBD1. This CDR3 is built from 15 residues. After removal of 4 bases from V and 3 bases from J, the junction contained 5 bases not matched to a gene. Germline V gene sequence: CDR1 MGHRA, CDR2 YSYEKL. CDR3 sequence: CASSLPGGLNQPQHF. The CDR3, as DNA: TGCGCCAGCAGCCTACCAGGGGGCCTCAATCAGCCCCAGCATTTT.

The rearrangement joins TRBV2 to TRBJ2-7; D uncertain. Trimming stripped 7 bases from V and 7 bases from J, with 17 bases between. Germline assignment: CDR1 SNHLY and CDR2 FYNNEI. The CDR3 runs 13 residues. The CDR3 loop is CASIENYGMEQYF. The CDR3, as DNA: TGTGCCAGCATAGAGAACTATGGGATGGAGCAGTACTTC.